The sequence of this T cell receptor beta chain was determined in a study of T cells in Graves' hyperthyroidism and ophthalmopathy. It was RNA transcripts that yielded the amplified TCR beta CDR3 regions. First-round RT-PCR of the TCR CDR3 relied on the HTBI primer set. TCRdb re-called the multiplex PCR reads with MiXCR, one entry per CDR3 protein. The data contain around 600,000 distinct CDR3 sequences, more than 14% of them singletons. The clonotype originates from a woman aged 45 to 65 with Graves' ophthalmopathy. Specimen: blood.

The CDR3, as DNA: TGTGCCAGCAGCGTAGAATTTAGCGGCTCCTACAATGAGCAGTTCTTC. Amino acids: CASSVEFSGSYNEQFF. This rearrangement joins TRBV9 to TRBJ2-1, with D maybe TRBD2 (6 bases). CDR1 and CDR2 from the germline V gene are SGDLS and YYNGEE. Trimming pared 0 bases from V and 0 bases from J, leaving 10 bases between. The CDR3 is made up of 16 amino acids.